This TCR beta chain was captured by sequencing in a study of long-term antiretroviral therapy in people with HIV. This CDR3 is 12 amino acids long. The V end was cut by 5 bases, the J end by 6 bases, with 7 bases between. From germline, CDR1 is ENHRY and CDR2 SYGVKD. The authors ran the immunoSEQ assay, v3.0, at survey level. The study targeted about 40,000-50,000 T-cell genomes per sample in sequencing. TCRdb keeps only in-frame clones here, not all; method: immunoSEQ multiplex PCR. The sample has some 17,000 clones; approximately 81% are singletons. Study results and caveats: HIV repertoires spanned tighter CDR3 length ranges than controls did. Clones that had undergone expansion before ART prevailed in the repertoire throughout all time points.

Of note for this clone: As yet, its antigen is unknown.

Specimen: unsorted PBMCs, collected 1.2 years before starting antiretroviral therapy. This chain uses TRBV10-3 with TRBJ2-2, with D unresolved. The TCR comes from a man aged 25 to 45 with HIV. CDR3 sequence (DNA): TGTGCCATCAGTTACGAGGCCGGGGAGCTGTTTTTT. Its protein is CAISYEAGELFF.